The 21 T cell receptor beta chains presented below share a single source sample, sequenced in a study of T cells in localized non-small cell lung cancer (dated by TCRdb to 2018 to 2021). The method was the immunoSEQ multiplex PCR assay. In its TCRdb copy, this immuneACCESS table keeps in-frame sequences only and misses some clones. Where compared with another copy, unresolved V genes explain less than half of these, and the others have no known cause. Here the sample has roughly 77,000 clones; 70% to 90% occur a single time. Together, the top ten hold about 20% of the sample. The specimen was peripheral blood, collected before any cancer treatment. The receptors derive from a woman aged 35 to 75 with stage I squamous cell lung carcinoma.

The V and J genes are TRBV10-3 and TRBJ2-3; 11 bases are a match to TRBD2. The CDR3 spans 14 residues. The V and J ends lost 10 bases and 5 bases, in that order; junction bases with no gene match: 8. Germline V gene data show CDR1 as ENHRY and CDR2 as SYGVKD. The CDR3 nucleotides are TGTGCCACCAATAGCGGGGGGGCTAAAGATACGCAGTATTTT. This encodes CATNSGGAKDTQYF.

This clone was counted once. This chain links TRBV5-1 with TRBJ2-6; the match to TRBD1 covers 7 bases. This CDR3 has 18 residues. With 0 bases clipped from V and 0 bases from J, the junction kept 6 bases outside the gene matches. Per germline, CDR1 SGHRS and CDR2 YFSETQ. CDR3 in amino acids: CASSLAGTAYSGANVLTF. Here the CDR3 DNA reads TGCGCCAGCAGCTTGGCCGGGACAGCTTACTCTGGGGCCAACGTCCTGACTTTC.

The chain links TRBV30 to TRBJ2-7; 7 nucleotides align to TRBD1. The germline V gene has CDR1 GTSNPN and CDR2 SVGIG (reference sequence). CDR3 length: 14 amino acids. V trimming: 4 bases; J trimming: 6 bases; junction bases outside the gene matches: 12. The CDR3 spells CAWKPPPTGAEQYF. The CDR3 DNA follows: TGTGCCTGGAAGCCCCCCCCCACAGGGGCCGAGCAGTACTTC.

CDR3 protein: CASSISGPYGDSNQPQHF. In DNA, the CDR3 is TGTGCCAGTAGTATATCTGGCCCATACGGGGATAGCAATCAGCCCCAGCATTTT. The chain recombines TRBV19 with TRBJ1-5, with D unclear. CDR1 and CDR2 (germline): LNHDA, SQIVND (reference sequence). The V gene lost 2 bases and the J gene lost 0 bases, with 17 bases spanning the gap. This CDR3 is 18 amino acids long.

The CDR3 DNA sequence: TGCGCCAGCAGCTCTGAGTATGAGCAGTTCTTC. This translates into CASSSEYEQFF. The chain combines TRBV5-1 with TRBJ2-1; no clear D gene. Deletions cut 3 bases from V and 8 bases from J, with 6 bases between. This CDR3 spans 11 amino acids. Germline CDR1 reads SGHRS; CDR2 reads YFSETQ.

The chain employs TRBV7-9 and TRBJ1-4, with 8 bases fitting TRBD1. V shed 5 bases and J 4 bases; nucleotides not matched to a gene: 6. The length of the CDR3 is 15 residues. Germline CDR1 SEHNR, CDR2 FQNEAQ (reference sequence). The CDR3 region is CASSIDRGINEKLFF. The CDR3 bases are TGTGCCAGCAGCATAGACAGGGGAATTAATGAAAAACTGTTTTTT.

The CDR3 loop is CAWSVDKRDRGSYEQYF. CDR3 nucleotide sequence: TGTGCCTGGAGTGTAGACAAACGGGACAGGGGTTCCTACGAGCAGTACTTC. J is TRBJ2-7 and V is TRBV30; 10 bases fit TRBD1. The CDR3 runs 17 residues. The ends lost 0 bases at V and 1 base at J; junction bases unmatched: 9. From germline, CDR1 is GTSNPN and CDR2 SVGIG (reference sequence).

The chain is built from TRBV5-5 and TRBJ1-1; D is undetermined. CDR3 length: 14 residues. V was shortened by 0 bases and J by 0 bases, with 6 bases between the two germline ends. Per the germline V gene, CDR1 is SGHKS and CDR2 is YYEKEE (reference sequence). The CDR3 sequence is CASSLGPLNTEAFF. Written as DNA, the CDR3 is TGTGCCAGCAGCTTGGGACCGCTGAACACTGAAGCTTTCTTT.

The chain employs TRBV10-2 and TRBJ1-6, with unresolved D. This CDR3 is built from 13 residues. Trimming cost V 5 bases and J 5 bases, with 7 bases left between them. Per germline, CDR1 WSHSY and CDR2 SAAADI. The CDR3, as DNA: TGCGCCAGCAGTAGCCAGAATAATTCACCCCTCCACTTT. This sequence encodes CASSSQNNSPLHF.

The chain recombines TRBV27 with TRBJ1-1; D unresolved. The CDR3 covers 13 residues. V shed 2 bases and J shed 3 bases, with 7 bases lying between them. Germline CDR1 is MNHEY and CDR2 is SMNVEV (reference sequence). The CDR3, as DNA: TGTGCCAGCAGTTTAAAGGATTACACTGAAGCTTTCTTT. Translated, it gives CASSLKDYTEAFF.

The genes are TRBV30 and TRBJ1-5; perhaps TRBD1 as D (5 bases). CDR1 is GTSNPN, CDR2 SVGIG, per germline (reference sequence). CDR3 length: 13 amino acids. Trimming removed 0 bases at V and 4 bases at J, with 7 bases between. Here the CDR3 DNA reads TGTGCCTGGAGTGTCGGGGGGAATCAGCCCCAGCATTTT. Residues: CAWSVGGNQPQHF.

The V call is TRBV19, the J call TRBJ1-6; D is undetermined. The germline CDR1 and CDR2 sequences are LNHDA and SQIVND (reference sequence). Deletions cut 6 bases from V and 7 bases from J, with 13 bases between. This CDR3 is 14 amino acids long. The CDR3 loop is CASSLQFSNSPLHF. CDR3 DNA: TGTGCCAGTAGCCTACAGTTTTCGAATTCACCCCTCCACTTT.

CDR3 in amino acids: CASSVGAAANEKLFF. In DNA, the CDR3 is TGTGCCAGCAGCGTAGGGGCGGCAGCAAACGAAAAACTGTTTTTT. This sequence joins TRBV9 and TRBJ1-4; no firm D call. CDR1 SGDLS and CDR2 YYNGEE come from the germline V gene. V gave up 0 bases and J gave up 8 bases, with 14 bases separating them. This CDR3 has 15 residues.

The V and J genes are TRBV4-2 and TRBJ2-1; the D is unclear. The CDR3 is made up of 15 amino acids. V lost 0 bases and J 2 bases, leaving 8 bases between the germline ends. Germline V gene sequence: CDR1 LGHNA, CDR2 YNFKEQ. CDR3 in DNA: TGTGCCAGCAGCCAAGAATCCCTAGCCTACAATGAGCAGTTCTTC. It codes for CASSQESLAYNEQFF.

The chain carries TRBV10-3 and TRBJ1-1; TRBD1 aligns across 11 bases. Trimming at V came to 9 bases and at J to 1 base, leaving 4 bases not matched to a gene. This CDR3 contains 14 residues. The V gene's germline CDR1 is ENHRY and CDR2 SYGVKD. In DNA, the CDR3 is TGTGCCATACGGGACAGGGGGAAGAACACTGAAGCTTTCTTT. Amino acid sequence: CAIRDRGKNTEAFF.

The chain joins TRBV29-1 to TRBJ1-2; TRBD1 might be the D (6 bases). Trimming shortened V by 6 bases and J by 3 bases, and 11 bases separated the two germline ends. This CDR3 contains 12 residues. The germline V gene has CDR1 SQVTM and CDR2 ANQGSEA. CDR3 protein: CSVSKGDYGYTF. CDR3 nucleotide sequence: TGCAGCGTGTCCAAGGGGGACTATGGCTACACCTTC.

The chain carries TRBV6-6 and TRBJ1-2; D possibly corresponds to TRBD1 (5 bases). Germline-derived CDR1 and CDR2 are MNHNY and SVGAGI (reference sequence). Trimming stripped 5 bases from V and 4 bases from J, with 17 bases between. The CDR3 covers 15 residues. This CDR3 is CASSLRDGRFYGYTF. CDR3 DNA: TGTGCCAGCAGTCTAAGGGACGGCCGATTCTATGGCTACACCTTC.

The chain has TRBV10-3 and TRBJ2-5; the D gene is possibly TRBD1 (5 bases). Looked up from germline, CDR1 is ENHRY and CDR2 is SYGVKD. Deletions cut 4 bases from V and 5 bases from J, with 11 bases between. There are 13 residues in the CDR3. This CDR3 is CAISVKGRETQYF. DNA for the CDR3: TGTGCCATCAGTGTAAAGGGGCGGGAGACCCAGTACTTC.

V gene TRBV2 combines with J gene TRBJ1-5; 9 bases are shared with TRBD1. The CDR3 runs to 17 residues. The junction had 12 bases not matched to a gene; V was cut back by 5 bases and J by 4 bases. CDR1 and CDR2 (germline): SNHLY, FYNNEI. The CDR3 loop reads CASSNLGGTGKNQPQHF. The CDR3 DNA is TGTGCCAGCAGTAATTTAGGGGGGACAGGGAAAAATCAGCCCCAGCATTTT.

The chain joins TRBV7-9 to TRBJ1-4, with TRBD1 identical over 7 bases. Germline CDR1 is SEHNR and CDR2 is FQNEAQ (reference sequence). This CDR3 has 15 residues. The V segment lost 5 bases and the J segment 3 bases; nucleotides outside the gene matches: 6. CDR3 amino acids: CASSDEGAPNEKLFF. The CDR3 DNA follows: TGTGCCAGCAGCGATGAGGGGGCCCCTAATGAAAAACTGTTTTTT.

The chain joins TRBV19 to TRBJ2-1; D remains ambiguous. CDR1 LNHDA and CDR2 SQIVND come from the germline V gene (reference sequence). The V gene lost 9 bases and the J gene lost 11 bases, with 14 bases spanning the gap. CDR3 length: 11 residues. The CDR3, as DNA: TGTGCCAGCCGACGTGATAGTCAGCAGTTCTTC. Amino acid sequence: CASRRDSQQFF. The full variable domain, rest sourced from reference TRBV19 and TRBJ2-1, is DGGITQSPKYLFRKEGQNVTLSCEQNLNHDAMYWYRQDPGQGLRLIYYSQIVNDFQKGDIAEGYSVSREKKESFPLTVTSAQKNPTAFYLCASRRDSQQFFGPGTRLTVL.